This entry features one T cell receptor beta chain sequence. The sample belongs to a study of blood T cell repertoires in COVID-19. Study-level information: Spain, Italy and the United States supplied samples that represented acute and convalescent COVID-19.

V was clipped by 5 bases and J by 4 bases, with 12 bases between them. The CDR3 contains 13 residues. The V gene's germline CDR1 is SGDLS and CDR2 YYNGEE. In the source study's methods: Scientists estimated how many nucleated cells there were by amplifying reference gene primers. TCRdb keeps only in-frame clones here, not all; method: immunoSEQ multiplex PCR. The DNA was the basis for D and trimming; V, J and clone size are from that table. The repertoire holds some 380,000 clones, over 75% seen once, with roughly 1.9% in the top ten. The age range of participants was 18 to 89 years, with residence in roughly 25 US areas. Clinical history as reported by participants underpinned cohort assignment.

Sequencing input: PBMCs or T cells enriched from blood (not recorded which). The genes are TRBV9 and TRBJ1-1; the D is unclear. The receptor was isolated from a woman in her thirties or forties with acute COVID-19. The CDR3: CASSEEGSTEAFF. The CDR3 bases are TGTGCCAGCAGTGAAGAGGGTAGCACTGAAGCTTTCTTT.